Below, 5 T cell receptor beta chains from the same sample are listed, as sequenced in a study of control samples from healthy donors and cancer patients. Assay used: immunoSEQ multiplex PCR; TCRdb lists only in-frame clones, some missing. Among approximately 170,000 clones, 70% to 90% were seen once, and the ten largest hold nearly 5%. Sequenced material: blood. All receptors come from a woman aged 25-40 years in good health.

This chain joins TRBV7-9 and TRBJ2-7, with 8 bases aligning to TRBD1. CDR3 length equals 16 residues. Trimming at V came to 1 base and at J to 4 bases, leaving 9 bases not matched to a gene. The V gene's germline CDR1 is SEHNR and CDR2 FQNEAQ (reference sequence). CDR3 DNA sequence: TGTGCCAGCAGCTTAGAAGGACAGGGAGCCCGATACGAGCAGTACGTC. Protein: CASSLEGQGARYEQYV.

The chain is built from TRBV14 and TRBJ2-1, with TRBD2 matching over 10 bases. CDR1 and CDR2 (germline): SGHDN, FVKESK. Trimming at V came to 4 bases and at J to 2 bases, leaving 2 bases not matched to a gene. This CDR3 is built from 15 residues. As DNA, the CDR3 is TGTGCCAGCAGCCCTACTAGCGGGACCTACAATGAGCAGTTCTTC. Translated: CASSPTSGTYNEQFF.

The chain employs TRBV29-1 and TRBJ2-7, with a tentative D call TRBD2 (6 bases). The CDR3 runs 15 residues. CDR1 is SQVTM, CDR2 ANQGSEA, per germline. V lost 0 bases to trimming and J lost 3 bases, with 15 bases between them. This CDR3 reads CSVEDPASENYEQYF. The CDR3 DNA reads as TGCAGCGTTGAAGATCCCGCTAGCGAAAACTACGAGCAGTACTTC.

V usage is TRBV5-6 and J usage is TRBJ2-2; D is uncertain. V shed 0 bases and J shed 6 bases, with 9 bases lying between them. CDR3 size: 14 residues. The germline CDR1 and CDR2 sequences are SGHDT and YYEEEE. The CDR3 loop reads CASSLGAWAGELFF. DNA for the CDR3: TGTGCCAGCAGCTTGGGTGCTTGGGCCGGGGAGCTGTTTTTT.

Points on this clone: The junction departs from the called germline gene at one end, perhaps through a read error. The chain combines TRBV7-9 with TRBJ2-3; D possibly corresponds to TRBD2 (5 bases). CDR1 SEHNR and CDR2 FQNEAQ come from the germline V gene (reference sequence). CDR3 length: 12 amino acids. In nucleotides, the CDR3 is TGTGCCAGCAACTTAGCGTGGAATACGCAGTATTTT. This encodes CASNLAWNTQYF.